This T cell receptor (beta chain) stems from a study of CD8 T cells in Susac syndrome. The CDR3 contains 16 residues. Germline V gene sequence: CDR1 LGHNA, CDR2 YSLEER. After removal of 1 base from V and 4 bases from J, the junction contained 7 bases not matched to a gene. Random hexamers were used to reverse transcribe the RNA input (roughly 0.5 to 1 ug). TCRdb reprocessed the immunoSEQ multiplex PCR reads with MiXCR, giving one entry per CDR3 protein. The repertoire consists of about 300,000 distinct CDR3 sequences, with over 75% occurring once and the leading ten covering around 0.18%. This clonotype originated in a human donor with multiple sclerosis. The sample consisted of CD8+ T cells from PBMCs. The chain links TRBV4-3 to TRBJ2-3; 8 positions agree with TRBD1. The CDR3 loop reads CASSQGYGTGSDTQYF. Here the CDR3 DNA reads TGCGCCAGCAGCCAAGGCTATGGGACAGGTTCAGATACGCAGTATTTT.